This TCR beta chain stems from a study of post-analysis software for immune sequencing data. Study background: Relapsing-remitting, secondary progressive and progressive-relapsing multiple sclerosis courses were included. Study-wide findings and caveats: People with multiple sclerosis had a significantly lower normalized Chao1 diversity than controls did. Batch-mates among the samples co-clustered strongly by F measure.

Unique molecular identifiers featured in each of the TCR beta cDNA libraries. TCRdb re-called the PCR reads with MiXCR, one entry per CDR3 protein. The sample shows 650,000 to 900,000 distinct CDR3 sequences, 35% to 55% of them seen only once. Notes on this clonotype: What it recognizes is unknown.

This sequence was found in a girl aged 5-17 years with multiple sclerosis. The sequencing input was blood.

The CDR3 protein is CASGLYTGDTGELFF. The DNA for the CDR3 is TGTGCTAGTGGTCTATACACAGGTGACACCGGGGAGCTGTTTTTT. The chain uses TRBV12-5 and TRBJ2-2; possible D gene TRBD1, 5 bases. This CDR3 contains 15 residues. Between the trimmed V and J ends, which lost 5 bases and 3 bases, there was a span of 13 bases. In germline, CDR1 is LGHNT, CDR2 FRNRAP. The variable domain in full, completed from reference TRBV12-5 and TRBJ2-2, reads DARVTQTPRHKVTEMGQEVTMRCQPILGHNTVFWYRQTMMQGLELLAYFRNRAPLDDSGMPKDRFSAEMPDATLATLKIQPSEPRDSAVYFCASGLYTGDTGELFFGEGSRLTVL.